This T cell receptor beta chain is drawn from a study of T cell repertoires in cytomegalovirus infection. Study-level background: Shared public TCR beta signatures pointed to both CMV infection and a matching HLA type. Notes on the study in general: In two of eight donors, the top clonotype was HLA-C-restricted CMV-specific. Cumulative frequency (of public TCR beta family members) identified carriers of CMV plus the relevant HLA.

TCRdb recomputed calls from the reads with MiXCR, one row per CDR3 protein. The table records 450,000 to 650,000 distinct CDR3 sequences, about 26% of them present only once. V was pared by 3 bases and J by 4 bases, with 13 bases between. The CDR3 runs to 15 residues. CDR1 is KGHDR, CDR2 SFDVKD, per germline. About this clonotype itself: Its antigen is as yet unknown.

The chain employs TRBV24-1 and TRBJ2-3; D is uncertain. Sample: PBMCs. The receptor was isolated from a human donor in good health (CMV status not recorded). Some clones in this sample may be carry-over from other donors' samples. The CDR3 DNA follows: TGTGCCACCAGTGATCCCCGTGGAAGTTCAGATACGCAGTATTTT. Translated, it gives CATSDPRGSSDTQYF.